Below, 3 T cell receptor beta chains from the same sample are listed, as sequenced in a study of blood T cell repertoires in COVID-19. TCRdb keeps only in-frame clones here, not all; method: immunoSEQ multiplex PCR. The sample comprises more than 65,000 clones, more than 65% of which are singletons, and around 22% rests with the top ten. The sample taken for sequencing was peripheral blood. The receptor set was obtained from a woman in her fifties or sixties with acute or convalescent COVID-19.

The chain is built from TRBV7-9 and TRBJ2-1; D may be TRBD2 (5 bases). The V gene's germline CDR1 is SEHNR and CDR2 FQNEAQ (reference sequence). This CDR3 spans 19 amino acids. Trimming left V 1 base short and J 7 bases short, with 26 bases between. The CDR3 DNA is TGTGCCAGCAGCTTAGTTTTAATGGTGGGTAGCGCCTTCCCTAATGAGCAGTTCTTC. Its translation: CASSLVLMVGSAFPNEQFF.

The rearrangement uses TRBV6-2 or TRBV6-3 and TRBJ2-1; 9 nucleotides line up with TRBD2. The trim removed 7 bases at V and 5 bases at J, leaving 18 bases unmatched. CDR3 length equals 18 residues. Germline assignment: CDR1 MNHEY and CDR2 SVGEGT. CDR3 in DNA: TGTGCCAGCACCCCTCGCCCTGGGGCGGGGGGGGCCCACAATGAGCAGTTCTTC. Its translation: CASTPRPGAGGAHNEQFF.

The chain combines TRBV27 with TRBJ1-4; no clear D gene. The CDR3 is 17 residues long. Germline assignment: CDR1 MNHEY and CDR2 SMNVEV (reference sequence). The ends were cut back, 2 bases at V and 7 bases at J, with 20 bases in the middle. In DNA, the CDR3 is TGTGCCAGCAGTTTACGAGGCGGGGTTGAATGGAGTGAAAAACTGTTTTTT. It translates to CASSLRGGVEWSEKLFF.